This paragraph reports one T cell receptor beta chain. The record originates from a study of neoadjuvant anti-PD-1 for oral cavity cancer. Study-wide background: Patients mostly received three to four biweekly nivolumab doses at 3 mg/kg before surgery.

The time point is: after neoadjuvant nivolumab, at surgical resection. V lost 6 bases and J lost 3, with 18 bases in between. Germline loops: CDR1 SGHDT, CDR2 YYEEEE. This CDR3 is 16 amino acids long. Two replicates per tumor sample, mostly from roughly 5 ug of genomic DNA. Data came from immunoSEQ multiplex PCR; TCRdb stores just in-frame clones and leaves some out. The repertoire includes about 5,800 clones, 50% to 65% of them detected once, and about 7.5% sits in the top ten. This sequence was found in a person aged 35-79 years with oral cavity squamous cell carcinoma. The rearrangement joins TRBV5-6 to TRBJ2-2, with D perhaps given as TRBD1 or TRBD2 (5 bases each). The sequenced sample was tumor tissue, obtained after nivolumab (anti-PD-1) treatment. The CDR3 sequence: CASIPKGRGHTGELFF. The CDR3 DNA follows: TGTGCCAGCATCCCCAAAGGACGGGGACACACCGGGGAGCTGTTTTTT. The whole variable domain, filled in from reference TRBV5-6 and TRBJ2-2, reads DAGVTQSPTHLIKTRGQQVTLRCSPKSGHDTVSWYQQALGQGPQFIFQYYEEEERQRGNFPDRFSGHQFPNYSSELNVNALLLGDSALYLCASIPKGRGHTGELFFGEGSRLTVL.